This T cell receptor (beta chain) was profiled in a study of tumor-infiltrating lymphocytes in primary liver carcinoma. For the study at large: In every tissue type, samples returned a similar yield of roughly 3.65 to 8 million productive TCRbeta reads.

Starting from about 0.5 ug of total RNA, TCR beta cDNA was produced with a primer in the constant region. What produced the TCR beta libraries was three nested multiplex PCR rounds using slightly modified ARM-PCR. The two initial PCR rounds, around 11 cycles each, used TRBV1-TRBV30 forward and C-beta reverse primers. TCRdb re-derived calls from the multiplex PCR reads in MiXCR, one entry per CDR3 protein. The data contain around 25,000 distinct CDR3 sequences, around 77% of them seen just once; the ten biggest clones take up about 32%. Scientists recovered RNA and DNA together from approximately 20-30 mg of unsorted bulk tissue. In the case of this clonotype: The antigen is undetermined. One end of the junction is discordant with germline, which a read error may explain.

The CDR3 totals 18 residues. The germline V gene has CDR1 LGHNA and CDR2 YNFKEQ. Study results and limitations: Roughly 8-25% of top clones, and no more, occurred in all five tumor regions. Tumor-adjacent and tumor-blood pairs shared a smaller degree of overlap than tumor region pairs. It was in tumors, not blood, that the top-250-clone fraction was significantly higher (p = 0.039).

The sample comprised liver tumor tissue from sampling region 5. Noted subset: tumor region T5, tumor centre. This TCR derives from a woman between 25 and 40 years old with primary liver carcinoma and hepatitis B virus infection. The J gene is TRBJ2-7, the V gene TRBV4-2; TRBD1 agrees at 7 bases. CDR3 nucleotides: TGTGCCAGTAGCCAGGAACACCTAGGACAGGTGGGACCGCACGAGCAGTACTTC. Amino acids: CASSQEHLGQVGPHEQYF.